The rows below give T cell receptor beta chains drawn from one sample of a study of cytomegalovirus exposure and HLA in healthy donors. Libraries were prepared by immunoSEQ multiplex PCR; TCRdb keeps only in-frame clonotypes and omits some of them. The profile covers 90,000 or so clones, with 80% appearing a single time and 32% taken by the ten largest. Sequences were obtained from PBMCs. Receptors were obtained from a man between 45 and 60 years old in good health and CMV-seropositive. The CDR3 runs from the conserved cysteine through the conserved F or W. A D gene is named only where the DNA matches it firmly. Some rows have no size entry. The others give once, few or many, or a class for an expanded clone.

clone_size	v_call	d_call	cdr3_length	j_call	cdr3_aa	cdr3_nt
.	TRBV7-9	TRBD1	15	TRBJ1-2	CASSLYGTGDEGYTF	TGTGCCAGCAGCTTATACGGGACAGGGGATGAGGGCTACACCTTC
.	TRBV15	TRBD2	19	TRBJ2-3	CATSRGQGLSGRGTDTQYF	TGTGCCACCAGCAGAGGTCAGGGACTAAGCGGGAGGGGCACAGATACGCAGTATTTT
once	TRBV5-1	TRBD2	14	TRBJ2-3	CASSLSLAGATQYF	TGCGCCAGCAGCTTGTCGCTAGCGGGAGCTACGCAGTATTTT
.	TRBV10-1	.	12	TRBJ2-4	CASSESGDSQYF	TGCGCCAGCAGTGAGTCGGGCGACAGTCAGTACTTC
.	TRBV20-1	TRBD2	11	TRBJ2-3	CRGLFTDTQYF	TGCAGGGGACTATTCACAGATACGCAGTATTTT
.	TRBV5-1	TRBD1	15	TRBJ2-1	CASSSGQGSYNEQFF	TGCGCCAGCAGCTCCGGACAGGGGTCCTACAATGAGCAGTTCTTC
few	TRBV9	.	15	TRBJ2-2	CASSDRGSNTGELFF	TGTGCCAGCAGCGATCGCGGAAGCAACACCGGGGAGCTGTTTTTT
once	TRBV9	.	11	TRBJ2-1	CASSAHNEQFF	TGTGCCAGCAGCGCTCACAATGAGCAGTTCTTC
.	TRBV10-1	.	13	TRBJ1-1	CASRVGLNTEAFF	TGCGCCAGCAGGGTTGGCTTGAACACTGAAGCTTTCTTT
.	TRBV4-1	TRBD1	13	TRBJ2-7	CASSGTALNEQYF	TGCGCCAGCTCCGGGACAGCCCTTAACGAGCAGTACTTC
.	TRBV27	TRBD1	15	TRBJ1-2	CASSPLGTGGAGYTF	TGTGCCAGCAGTCCTCTCGGGACAGGGGGAGCTGGCTACACCTTC
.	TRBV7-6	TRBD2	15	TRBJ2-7	CASSAMESGSYEQYF	TGTGCCAGCAGCGCTATGGAGAGCGGGAGTTACGAGCAGTACTTC
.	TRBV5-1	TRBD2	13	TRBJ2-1	CASTSGRSNEQFF	TGCGCCAGCACTAGCGGGAGGAGCAATGAGCAGTTCTTC
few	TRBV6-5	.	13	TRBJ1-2	CASSSGQVYGYTF	TGTGCCAGCAGTTCGGGACAAGTCTATGGCTACACCTTC
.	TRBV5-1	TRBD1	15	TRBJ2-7	CASSLEGQEPYEQYF	TGCGCCAGCAGCTTGGAAGGACAGGAACCCTACGAGCAGTACTTC